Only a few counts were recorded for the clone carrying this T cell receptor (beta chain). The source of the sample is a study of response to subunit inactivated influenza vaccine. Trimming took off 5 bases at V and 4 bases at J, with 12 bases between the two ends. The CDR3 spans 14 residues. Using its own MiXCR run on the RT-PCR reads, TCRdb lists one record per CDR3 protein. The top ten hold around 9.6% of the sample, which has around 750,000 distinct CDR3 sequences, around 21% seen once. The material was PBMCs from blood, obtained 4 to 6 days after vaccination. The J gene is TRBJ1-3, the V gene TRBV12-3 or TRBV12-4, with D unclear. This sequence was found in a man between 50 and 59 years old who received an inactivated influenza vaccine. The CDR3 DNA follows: TGTGCCAGCAGTCGAGACCTTAGAGGAAACACCATATATTTT. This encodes CASSRDLRGNTIYF.